The clone carrying this TCR beta chain showed up many times. Its antigen remains unidentified. TCRdb fed the 5' RACE reads into MiXCR, producing one record per CDR3 protein. The sample yields about 160,000 distinct CDR3 sequences, about a sixth seen once. This sample was taken from a study of CD8 T cells in ankylosing spondylitis. Study observations and caveats: In peripheral blood, disease-linked CD8+ clones occurred at relatively low frequencies. As reported, disease-linked clones showed significant enrichment in matched ankylosing spondylitis synovial fluid.

The ends lost 3 bases at V and 8 bases at J; junction bases unmatched: 8. The length of the CDR3 is 14 residues. The germline CDR1 and CDR2 sequences are DFQATT and SNEGSKA (reference sequence). The TCR originated in a male donor with ankylosing spondylitis or in good health (not recorded which). Sequences were obtained from blood, either unsorted or a sorted T cell fraction (not recorded which). The V gene is TRBV20-1, the J gene TRBJ2-1; 9 bases align to TRBD2. The CDR3 here is CSASLSSGKYEQFF. The CDR3, as DNA: TGCAGTGCTAGTCTGTCTAGCGGGAAGTATGAGCAGTTCTTC.